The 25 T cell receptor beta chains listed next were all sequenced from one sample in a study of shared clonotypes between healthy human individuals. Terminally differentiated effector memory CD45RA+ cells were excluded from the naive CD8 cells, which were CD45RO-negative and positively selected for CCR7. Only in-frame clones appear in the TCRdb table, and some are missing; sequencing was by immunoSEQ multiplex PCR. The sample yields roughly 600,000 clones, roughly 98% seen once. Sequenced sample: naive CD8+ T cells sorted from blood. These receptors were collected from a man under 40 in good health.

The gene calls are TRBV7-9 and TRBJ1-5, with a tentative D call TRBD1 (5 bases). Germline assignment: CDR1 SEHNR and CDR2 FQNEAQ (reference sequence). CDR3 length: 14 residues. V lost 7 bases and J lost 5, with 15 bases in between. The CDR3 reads CASTPWSGDQPQHF. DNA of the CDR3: TGTGCCAGCACCCCATGGTCGGGGGATCAGCCCCAGCATTTT.

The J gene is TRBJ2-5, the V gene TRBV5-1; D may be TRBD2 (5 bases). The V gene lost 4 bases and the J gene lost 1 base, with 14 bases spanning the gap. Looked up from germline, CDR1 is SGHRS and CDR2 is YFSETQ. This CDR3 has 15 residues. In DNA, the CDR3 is TGCGCCAGCAGCCCATGGATGGGGAGCCAAGAGACCCAGTACTTC. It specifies CASSPWMGSQETQYF.

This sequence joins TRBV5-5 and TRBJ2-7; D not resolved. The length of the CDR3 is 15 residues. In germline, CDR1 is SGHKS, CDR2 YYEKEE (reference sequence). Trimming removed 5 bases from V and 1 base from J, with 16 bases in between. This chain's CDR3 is CASSYEPMQSYEQYF. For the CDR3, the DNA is TGTGCCAGCAGTTACGAGCCTATGCAATCCTACGAGCAGTACTTC.

The CDR3 loop is CASAARTDTQYF. In DNA form, the CDR3 reads TGTGCCAGCGCGGCGCGAACAGATACGCAGTATTTT. V is TRBV27 and J is TRBJ2-3; D is unresolved. The CDR3 is 12 amino acids. V lost 8 bases to trimming and J lost 3 bases, with 9 bases between them. Germline CDR1 is MNHEY and CDR2 is SMNVEV (reference sequence).

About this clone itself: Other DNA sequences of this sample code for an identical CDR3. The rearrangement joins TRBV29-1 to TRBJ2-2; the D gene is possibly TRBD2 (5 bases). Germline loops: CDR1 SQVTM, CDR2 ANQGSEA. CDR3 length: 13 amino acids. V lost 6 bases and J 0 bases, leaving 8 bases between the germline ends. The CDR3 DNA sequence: TGCAGCGTGAGGGATTCGAACACCGGGGAGCTGTTTTTT. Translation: CSVRDSNTGELFF.

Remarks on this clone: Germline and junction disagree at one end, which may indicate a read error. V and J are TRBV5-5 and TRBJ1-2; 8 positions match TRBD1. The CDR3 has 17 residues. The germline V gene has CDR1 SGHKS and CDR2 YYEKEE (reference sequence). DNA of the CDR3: TGTGCCAGCAGCTCTGGTGGGTTTACAGGGGGAACACCTTCGTCCTTCTTC. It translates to CASSSGGFTGGTPSSFF. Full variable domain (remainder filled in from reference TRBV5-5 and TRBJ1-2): DAGVTQSPTHLIKTRGQQVTLRCSPISGHKSVSWYQQVLGQGPQFIFQYYEKEERGRGNFPDRFSARQFPNYSSELNVNALLLGDSALYLCASSSGGFTGGTPSSFFGSGTRLTVV.

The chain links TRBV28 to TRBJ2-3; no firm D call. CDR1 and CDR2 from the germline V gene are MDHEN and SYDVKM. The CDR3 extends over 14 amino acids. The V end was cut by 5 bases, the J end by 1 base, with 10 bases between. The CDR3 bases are TGTGCCAGCAGTACGTTTTATGGCACAGATACGCAGTATTTT. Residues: CASSTFYGTDTQYF.

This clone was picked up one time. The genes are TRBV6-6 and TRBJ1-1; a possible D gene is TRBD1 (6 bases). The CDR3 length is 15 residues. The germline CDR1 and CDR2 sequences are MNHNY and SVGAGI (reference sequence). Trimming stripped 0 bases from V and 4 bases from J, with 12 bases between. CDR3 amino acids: CASSYSRGGGTEAFF. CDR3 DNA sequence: TGTGCCAGCAGTTACTCGAGAGGGGGTGGCACTGAAGCTTTCTTT.

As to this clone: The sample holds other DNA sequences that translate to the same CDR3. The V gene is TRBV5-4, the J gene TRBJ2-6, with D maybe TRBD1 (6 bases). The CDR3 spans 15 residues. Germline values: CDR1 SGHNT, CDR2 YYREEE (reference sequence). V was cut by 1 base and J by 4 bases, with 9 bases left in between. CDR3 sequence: CASSLTGTGANVLTF. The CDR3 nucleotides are TGTGCCAGCAGCTTGACAGGGACCGGGGCCAACGTCCTGACTTTC.

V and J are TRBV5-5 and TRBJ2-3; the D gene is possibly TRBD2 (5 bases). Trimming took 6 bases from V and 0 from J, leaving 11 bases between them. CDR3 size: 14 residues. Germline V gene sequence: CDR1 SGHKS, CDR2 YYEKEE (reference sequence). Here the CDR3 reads CASIPGGSTDTQYF. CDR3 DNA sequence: TGTGCCAGCATCCCGGGCGGGAGCACAGATACGCAGTATTTT.

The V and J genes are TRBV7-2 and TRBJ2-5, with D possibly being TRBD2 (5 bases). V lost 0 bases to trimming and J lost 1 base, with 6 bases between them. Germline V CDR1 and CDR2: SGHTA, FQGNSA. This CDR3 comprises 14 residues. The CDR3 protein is CASSLAGSQETQYF. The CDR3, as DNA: TGTGCCAGCAGCTTAGCGGGGAGCCAAGAGACCCAGTACTTC.

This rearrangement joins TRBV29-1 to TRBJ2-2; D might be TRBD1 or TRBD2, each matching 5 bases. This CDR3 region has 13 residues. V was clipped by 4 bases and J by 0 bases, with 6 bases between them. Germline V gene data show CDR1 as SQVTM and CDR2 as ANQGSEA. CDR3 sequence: CSVGDANTGELFF. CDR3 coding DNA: TGCAGCGTTGGGGACGCGAACACCGGGGAGCTGTTTTTT.

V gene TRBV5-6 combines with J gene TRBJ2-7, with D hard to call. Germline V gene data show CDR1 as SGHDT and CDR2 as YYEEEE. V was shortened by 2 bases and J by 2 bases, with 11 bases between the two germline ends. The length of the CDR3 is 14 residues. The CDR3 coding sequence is TGTGCCAGCAGCTTATGGCTCACCCCCTACGAGCAGTACTTC. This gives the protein CASSLWLTPYEQYF. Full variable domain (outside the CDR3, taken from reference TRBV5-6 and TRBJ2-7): DAGVTQSPTHLIKTRGQQVTLRCSPKSGHDTVSWYQQALGQGPQFIFQYYEEEERQRGNFPDRFSGHQFPNYSSELNVNALLLGDSALYLCASSLWLTPYEQYFGPGTRLTVT.

The CDR3 reads CASSQKRILAGVNNEQFF. The CDR3 DNA is TGCGCCAGCAGCCAAAAGCGTATTCTAGCGGGAGTGAACAATGAGCAGTTCTTC. This sequence joins TRBV4-3 and TRBJ2-1; TRBD2 matches at 10 bases. The length of the CDR3 is 18 residues. CDR1 and CDR2 (germline): LGHNA, YSLEER. V lost 2 bases, J lost 5 bases, and 12 bases stayed unmatched.

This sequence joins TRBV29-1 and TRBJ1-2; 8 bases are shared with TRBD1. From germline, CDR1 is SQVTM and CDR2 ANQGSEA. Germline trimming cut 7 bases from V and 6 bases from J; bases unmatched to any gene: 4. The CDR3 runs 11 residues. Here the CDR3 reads CSGGQGDGYTF. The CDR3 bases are TGCAGCGGCGGACAGGGCGATGGCTACACCTTC.

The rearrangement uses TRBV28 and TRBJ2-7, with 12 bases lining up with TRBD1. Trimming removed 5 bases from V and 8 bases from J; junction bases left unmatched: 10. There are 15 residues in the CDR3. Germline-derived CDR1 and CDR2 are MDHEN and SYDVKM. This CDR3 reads CASSSRDRGRVQQYF. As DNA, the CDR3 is TGTGCCAGCAGTAGCCGGGACAGGGGGCGCGTCCAGCAGTACTTC.

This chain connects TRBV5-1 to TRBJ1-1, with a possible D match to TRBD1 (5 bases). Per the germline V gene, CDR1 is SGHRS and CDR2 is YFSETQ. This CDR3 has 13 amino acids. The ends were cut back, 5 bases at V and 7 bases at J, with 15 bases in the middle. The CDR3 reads CASSHRGTLEAFF. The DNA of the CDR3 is TGCGCCAGCAGTCATCGGGGGACTCTTGAAGCTTTCTTT.

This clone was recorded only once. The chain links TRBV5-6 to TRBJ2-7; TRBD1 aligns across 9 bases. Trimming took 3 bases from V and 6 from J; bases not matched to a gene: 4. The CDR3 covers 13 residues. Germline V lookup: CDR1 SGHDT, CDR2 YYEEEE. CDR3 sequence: CASSWWTGVEQYF. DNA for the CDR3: TGTGCCAGCAGCTGGTGGACAGGGGTCGAGCAGTACTTC.

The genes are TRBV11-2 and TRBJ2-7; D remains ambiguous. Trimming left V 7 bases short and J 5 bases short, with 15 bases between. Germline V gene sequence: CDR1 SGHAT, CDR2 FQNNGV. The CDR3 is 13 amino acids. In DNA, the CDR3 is TGTGCCAGCAAAGTTAAAGACCACCACGAGCAGTACTTC. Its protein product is CASKVKDHHEQYF.

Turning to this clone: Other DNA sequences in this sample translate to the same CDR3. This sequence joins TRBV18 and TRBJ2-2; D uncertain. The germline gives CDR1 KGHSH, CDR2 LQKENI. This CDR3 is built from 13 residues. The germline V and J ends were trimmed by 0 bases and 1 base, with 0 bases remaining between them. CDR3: CASSPPNTGELFF. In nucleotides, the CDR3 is TGTGCCAGCTCACCACCGAACACCGGGGAGCTGTTTTTT.

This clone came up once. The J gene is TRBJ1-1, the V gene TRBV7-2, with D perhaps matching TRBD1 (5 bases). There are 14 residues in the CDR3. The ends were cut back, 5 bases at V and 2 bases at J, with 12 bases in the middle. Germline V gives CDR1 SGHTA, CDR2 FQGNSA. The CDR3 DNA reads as TGTGCCAGCAGCGCAGGGAGAGCCAACACTGAAGCTTTCTTT. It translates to CASSAGRANTEAFF.

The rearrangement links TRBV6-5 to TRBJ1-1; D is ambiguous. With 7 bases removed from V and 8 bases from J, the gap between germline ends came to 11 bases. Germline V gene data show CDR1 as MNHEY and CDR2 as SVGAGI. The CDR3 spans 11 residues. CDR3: CASTNGREAFF. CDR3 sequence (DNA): TGTGCCAGCACCAACGGAAGAGAAGCTTTCTTT.

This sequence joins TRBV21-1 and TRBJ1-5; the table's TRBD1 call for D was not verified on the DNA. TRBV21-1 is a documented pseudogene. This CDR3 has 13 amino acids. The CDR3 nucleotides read TGTGCCAGCAAACCAGGGGTTAATCAGCCCCAGCATTTT. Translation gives CASKPGVNQPQHF.

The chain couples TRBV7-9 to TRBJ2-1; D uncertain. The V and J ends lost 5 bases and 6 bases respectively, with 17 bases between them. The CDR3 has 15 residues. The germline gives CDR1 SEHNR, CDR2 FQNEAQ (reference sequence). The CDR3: CASSPNDLARNEQFF. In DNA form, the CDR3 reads TGTGCCAGCAGCCCCAACGATCTCGCGCGCAATGAGCAGTTCTTC.

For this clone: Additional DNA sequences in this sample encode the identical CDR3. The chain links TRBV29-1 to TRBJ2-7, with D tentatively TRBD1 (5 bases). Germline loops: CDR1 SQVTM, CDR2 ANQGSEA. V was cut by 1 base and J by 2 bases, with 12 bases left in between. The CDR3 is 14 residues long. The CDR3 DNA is TGCAGCGTTGAAGGCCAGGGTGAAACCTACGAGCAGTACTTC. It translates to CSVEGQGETYEQYF.